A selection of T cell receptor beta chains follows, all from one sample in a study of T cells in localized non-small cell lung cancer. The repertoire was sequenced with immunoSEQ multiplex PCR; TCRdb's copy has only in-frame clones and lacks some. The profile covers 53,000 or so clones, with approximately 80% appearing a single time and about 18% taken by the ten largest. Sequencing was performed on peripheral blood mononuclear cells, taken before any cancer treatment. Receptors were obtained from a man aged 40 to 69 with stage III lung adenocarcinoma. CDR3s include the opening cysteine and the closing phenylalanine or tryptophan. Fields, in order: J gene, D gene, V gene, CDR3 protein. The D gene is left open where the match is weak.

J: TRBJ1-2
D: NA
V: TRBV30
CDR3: CAWSSDSLPSNGYTF

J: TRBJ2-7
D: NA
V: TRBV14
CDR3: CASSQGARAEQYF

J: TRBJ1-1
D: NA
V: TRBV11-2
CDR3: CASSFATRGVTEAFF

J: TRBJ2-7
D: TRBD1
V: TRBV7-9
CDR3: CASSPRQGNYEQYF

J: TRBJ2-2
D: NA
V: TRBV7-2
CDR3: CASSRGFTGELFF

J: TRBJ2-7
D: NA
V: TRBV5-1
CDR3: CASREGTGEQYF

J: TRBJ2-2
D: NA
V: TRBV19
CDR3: CATWGRPGELFF

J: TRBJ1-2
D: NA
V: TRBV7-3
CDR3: CASSVYGYTF

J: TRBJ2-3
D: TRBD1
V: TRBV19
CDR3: CASSVSQGADTQYF

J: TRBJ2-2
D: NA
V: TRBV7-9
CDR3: CASSIWVTGELFF

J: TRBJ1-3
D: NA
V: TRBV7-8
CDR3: CASSTFAGNTIYF

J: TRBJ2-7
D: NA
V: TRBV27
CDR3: CASSLTDVSLTPYEQYF

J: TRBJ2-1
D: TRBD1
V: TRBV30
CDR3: CAWEPGQGYNEQFF

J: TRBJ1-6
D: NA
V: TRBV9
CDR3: CASSSQSQISPLHF

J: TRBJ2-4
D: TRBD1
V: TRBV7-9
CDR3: CASSSGQGSPIQYF

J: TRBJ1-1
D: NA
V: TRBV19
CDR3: CASSTTLPPTEAFF

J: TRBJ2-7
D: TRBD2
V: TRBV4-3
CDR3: CASSRGLAYEQYF

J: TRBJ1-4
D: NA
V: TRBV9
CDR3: CASSSGVGEKLFF

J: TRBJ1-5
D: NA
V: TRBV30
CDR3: CAWSRGSSQPQHF

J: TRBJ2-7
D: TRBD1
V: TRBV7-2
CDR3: CASSLGTGQGYEQYF

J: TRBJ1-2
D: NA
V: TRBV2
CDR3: CASSDGQGNYGYTF

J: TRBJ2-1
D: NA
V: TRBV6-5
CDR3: CASSYSIPGTYNEQFF

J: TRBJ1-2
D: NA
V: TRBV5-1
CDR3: CASSFGGTYGYTF

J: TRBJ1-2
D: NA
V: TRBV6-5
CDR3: CAWDTNYGYTF

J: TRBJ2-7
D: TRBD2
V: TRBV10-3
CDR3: CAISTASGSYEQYF

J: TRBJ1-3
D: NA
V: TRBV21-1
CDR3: CASRFGQEPYRGSGNTIYF

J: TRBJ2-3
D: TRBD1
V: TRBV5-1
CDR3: CASSLDRGPPQDTQYF

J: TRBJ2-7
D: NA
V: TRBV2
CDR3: CASSESVIYEQYF

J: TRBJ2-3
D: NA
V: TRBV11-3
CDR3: CASSPSDHTDTQYF

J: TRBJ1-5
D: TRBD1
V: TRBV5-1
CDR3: CASSLEGQSNQPQHF

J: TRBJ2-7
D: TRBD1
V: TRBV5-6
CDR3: CASSRPGQGTYEQYF

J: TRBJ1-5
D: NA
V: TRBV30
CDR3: CAWRPGESNQPQHF

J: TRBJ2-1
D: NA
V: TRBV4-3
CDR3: CASSRSGGPSAGEQFF

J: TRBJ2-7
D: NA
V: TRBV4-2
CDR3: CASSPRFGSYEQYF

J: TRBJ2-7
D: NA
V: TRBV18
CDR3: CASSPVQGGNYEQYF

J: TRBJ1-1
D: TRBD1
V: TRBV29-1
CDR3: CSVRQGAAEAFF

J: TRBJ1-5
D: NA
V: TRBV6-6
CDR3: CASKNLGLNNQPQHF

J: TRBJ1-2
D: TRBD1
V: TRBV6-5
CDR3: CASSYPGTGEYGYTF

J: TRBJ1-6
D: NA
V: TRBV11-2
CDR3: CASSLEGSYNSPLHF

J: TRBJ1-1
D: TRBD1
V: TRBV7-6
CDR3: CASSPETGAEAFF

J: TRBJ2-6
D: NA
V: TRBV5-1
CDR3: CASSQGHFSGANVLTF

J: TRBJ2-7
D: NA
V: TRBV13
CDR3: CASSLMARGVDEQYF

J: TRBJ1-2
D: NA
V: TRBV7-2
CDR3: CASSFDRTYGYTF

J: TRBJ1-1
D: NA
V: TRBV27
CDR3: CASSLSLFDFYTEAFF

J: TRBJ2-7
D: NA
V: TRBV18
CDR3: CASSPGSSRGEQYF

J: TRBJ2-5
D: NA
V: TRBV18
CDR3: CASSPGEGGQETQYF

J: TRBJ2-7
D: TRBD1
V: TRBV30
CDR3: CAWSSTGSHEQYF

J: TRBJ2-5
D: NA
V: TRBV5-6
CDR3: CASSSWMQETQYF

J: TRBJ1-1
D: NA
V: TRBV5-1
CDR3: CASSLVGEAFF

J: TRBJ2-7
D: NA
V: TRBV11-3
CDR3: CASSRGYEQYF

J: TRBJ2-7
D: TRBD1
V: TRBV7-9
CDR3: CASSSPLGTGGDEQYF

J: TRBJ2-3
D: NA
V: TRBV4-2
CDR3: CASSQDRRDPYRDTQYF

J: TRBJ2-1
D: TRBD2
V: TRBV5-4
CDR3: CASSLEVLAGVDNEQFF

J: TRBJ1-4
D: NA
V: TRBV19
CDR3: CASTYSGNNEKLFF

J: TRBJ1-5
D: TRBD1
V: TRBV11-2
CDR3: CASSLQGAGQPQHF

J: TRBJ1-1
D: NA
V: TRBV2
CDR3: CASSTLQGGSEAFF

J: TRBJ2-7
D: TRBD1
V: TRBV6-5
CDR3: CASSSPGQSSYEQYF

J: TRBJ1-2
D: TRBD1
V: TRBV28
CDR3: CASSFDPGQSNYGYTF

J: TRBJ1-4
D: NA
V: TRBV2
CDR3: CASSENGIEKLFF